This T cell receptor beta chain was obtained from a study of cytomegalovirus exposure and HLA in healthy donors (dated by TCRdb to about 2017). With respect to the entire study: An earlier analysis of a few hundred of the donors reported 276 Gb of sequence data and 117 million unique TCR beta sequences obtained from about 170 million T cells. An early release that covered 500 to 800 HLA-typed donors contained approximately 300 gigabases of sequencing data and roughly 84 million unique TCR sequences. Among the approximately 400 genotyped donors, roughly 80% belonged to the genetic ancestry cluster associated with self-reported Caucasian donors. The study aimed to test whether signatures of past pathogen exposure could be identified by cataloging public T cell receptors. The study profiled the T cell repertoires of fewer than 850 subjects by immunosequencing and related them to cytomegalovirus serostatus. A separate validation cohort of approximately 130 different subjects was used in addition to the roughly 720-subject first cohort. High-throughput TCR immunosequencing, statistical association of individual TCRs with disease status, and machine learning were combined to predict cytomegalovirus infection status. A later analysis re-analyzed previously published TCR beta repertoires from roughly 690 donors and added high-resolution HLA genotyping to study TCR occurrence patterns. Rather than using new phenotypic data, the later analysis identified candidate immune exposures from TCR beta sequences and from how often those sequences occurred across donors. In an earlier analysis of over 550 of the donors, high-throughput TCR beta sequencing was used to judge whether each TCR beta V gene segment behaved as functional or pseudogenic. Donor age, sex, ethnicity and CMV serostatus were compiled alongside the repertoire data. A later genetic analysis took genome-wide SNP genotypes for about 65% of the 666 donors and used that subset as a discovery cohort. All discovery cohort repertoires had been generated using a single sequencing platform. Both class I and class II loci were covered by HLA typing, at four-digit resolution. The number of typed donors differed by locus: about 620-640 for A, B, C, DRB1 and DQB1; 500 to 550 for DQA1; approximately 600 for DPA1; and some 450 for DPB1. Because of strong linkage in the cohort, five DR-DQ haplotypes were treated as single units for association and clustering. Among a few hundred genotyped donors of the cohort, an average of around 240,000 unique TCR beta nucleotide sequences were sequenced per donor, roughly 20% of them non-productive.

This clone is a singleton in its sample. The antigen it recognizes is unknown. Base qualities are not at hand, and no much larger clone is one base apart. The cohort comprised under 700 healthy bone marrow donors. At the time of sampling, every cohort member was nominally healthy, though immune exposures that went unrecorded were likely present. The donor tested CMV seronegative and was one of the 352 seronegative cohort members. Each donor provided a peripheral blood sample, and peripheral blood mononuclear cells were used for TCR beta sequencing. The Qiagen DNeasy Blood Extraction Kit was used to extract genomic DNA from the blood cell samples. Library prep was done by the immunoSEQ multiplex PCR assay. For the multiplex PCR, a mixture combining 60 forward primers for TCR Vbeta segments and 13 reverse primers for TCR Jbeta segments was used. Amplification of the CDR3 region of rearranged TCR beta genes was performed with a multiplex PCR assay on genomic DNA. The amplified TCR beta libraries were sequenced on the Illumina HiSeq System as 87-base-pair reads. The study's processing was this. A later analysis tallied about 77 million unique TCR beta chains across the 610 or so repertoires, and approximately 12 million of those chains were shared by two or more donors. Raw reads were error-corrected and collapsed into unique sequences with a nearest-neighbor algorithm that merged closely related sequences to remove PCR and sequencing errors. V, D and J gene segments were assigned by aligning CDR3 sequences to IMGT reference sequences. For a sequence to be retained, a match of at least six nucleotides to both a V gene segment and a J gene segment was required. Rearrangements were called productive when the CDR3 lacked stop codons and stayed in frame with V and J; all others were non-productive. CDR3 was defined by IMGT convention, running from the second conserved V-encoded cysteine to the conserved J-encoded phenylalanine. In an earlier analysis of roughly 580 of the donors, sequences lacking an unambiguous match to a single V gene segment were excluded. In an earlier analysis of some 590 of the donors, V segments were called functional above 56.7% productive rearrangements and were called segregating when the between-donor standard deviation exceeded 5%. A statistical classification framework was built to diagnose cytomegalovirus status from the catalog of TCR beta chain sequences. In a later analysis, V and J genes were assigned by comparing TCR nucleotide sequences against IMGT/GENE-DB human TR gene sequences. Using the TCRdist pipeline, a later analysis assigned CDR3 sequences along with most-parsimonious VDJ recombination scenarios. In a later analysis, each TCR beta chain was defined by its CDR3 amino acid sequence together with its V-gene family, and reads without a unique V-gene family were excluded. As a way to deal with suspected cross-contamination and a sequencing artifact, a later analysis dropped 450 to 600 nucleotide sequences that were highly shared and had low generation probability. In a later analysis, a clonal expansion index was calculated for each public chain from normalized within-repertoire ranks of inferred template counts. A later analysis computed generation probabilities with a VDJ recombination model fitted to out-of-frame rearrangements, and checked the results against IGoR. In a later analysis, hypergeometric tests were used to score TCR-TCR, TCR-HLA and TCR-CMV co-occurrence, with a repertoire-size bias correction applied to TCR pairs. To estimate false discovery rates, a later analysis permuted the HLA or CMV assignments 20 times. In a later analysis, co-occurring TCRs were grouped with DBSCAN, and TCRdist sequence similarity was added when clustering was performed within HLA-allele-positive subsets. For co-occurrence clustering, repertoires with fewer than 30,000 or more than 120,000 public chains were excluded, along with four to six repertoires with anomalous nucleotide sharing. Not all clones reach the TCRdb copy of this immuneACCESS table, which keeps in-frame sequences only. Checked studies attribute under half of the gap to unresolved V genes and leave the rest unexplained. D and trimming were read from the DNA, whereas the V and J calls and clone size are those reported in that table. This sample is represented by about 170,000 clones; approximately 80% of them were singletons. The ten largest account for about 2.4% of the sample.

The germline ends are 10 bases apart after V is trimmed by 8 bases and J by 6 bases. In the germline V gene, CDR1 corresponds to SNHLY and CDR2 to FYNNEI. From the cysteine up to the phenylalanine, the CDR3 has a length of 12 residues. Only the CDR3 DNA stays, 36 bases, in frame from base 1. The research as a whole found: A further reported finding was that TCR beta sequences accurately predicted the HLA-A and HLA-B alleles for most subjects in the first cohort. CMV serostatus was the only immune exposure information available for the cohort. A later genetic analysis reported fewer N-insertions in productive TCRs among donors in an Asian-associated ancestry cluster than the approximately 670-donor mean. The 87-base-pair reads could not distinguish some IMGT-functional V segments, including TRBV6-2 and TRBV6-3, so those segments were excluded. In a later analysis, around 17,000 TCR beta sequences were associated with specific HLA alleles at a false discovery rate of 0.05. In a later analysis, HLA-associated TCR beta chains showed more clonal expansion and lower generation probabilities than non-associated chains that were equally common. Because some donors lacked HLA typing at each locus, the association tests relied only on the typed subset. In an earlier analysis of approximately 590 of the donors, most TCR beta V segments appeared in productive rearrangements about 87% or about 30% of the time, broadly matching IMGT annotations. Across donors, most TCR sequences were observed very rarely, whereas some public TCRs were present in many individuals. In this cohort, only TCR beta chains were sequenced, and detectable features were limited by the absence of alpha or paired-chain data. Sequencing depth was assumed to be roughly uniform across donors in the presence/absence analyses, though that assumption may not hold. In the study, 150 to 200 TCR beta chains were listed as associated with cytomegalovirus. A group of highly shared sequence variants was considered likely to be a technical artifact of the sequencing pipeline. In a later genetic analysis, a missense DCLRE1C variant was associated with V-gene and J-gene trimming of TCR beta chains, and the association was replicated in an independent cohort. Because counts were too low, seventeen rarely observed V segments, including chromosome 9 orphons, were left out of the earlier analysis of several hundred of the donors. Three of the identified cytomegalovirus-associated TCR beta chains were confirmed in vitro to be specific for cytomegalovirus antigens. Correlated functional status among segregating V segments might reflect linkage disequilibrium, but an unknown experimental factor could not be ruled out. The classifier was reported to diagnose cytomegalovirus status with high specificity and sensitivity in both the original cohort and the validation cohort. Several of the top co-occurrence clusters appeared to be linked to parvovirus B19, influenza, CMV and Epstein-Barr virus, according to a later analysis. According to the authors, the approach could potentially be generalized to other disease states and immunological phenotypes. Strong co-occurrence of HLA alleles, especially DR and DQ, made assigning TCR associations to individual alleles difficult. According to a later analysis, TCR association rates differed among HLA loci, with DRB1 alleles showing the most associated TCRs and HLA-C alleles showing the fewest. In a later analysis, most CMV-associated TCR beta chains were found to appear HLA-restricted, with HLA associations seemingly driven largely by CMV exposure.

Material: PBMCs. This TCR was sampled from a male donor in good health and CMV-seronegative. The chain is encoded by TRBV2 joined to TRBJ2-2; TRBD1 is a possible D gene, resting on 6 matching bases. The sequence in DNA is TGTGCCAGCGTACAGGGATCCGGGGAGCTGTTTTTT. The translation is CASVQGSGELFF.